These 32 T cell receptor beta chains were sequenced from one sample in a study of identical twins. TCRdb fed the 5' RACE reads into MiXCR, producing one record per CDR3 protein. The sample shows 1.5 million to 2 million distinct CDR3 sequences, more than 30% of them seen only once. The sequenced material came from cord blood. Receptors originate from a newborn girl in good health.

The chain has TRBV20-1 and TRBJ2-1; D might be TRBD2 (6 bases). TRBJ2-7 matches the DNA end more closely, so the J call is doubtful. CDR3 length equals 13 residues. Per germline, CDR1 DFQATT and CDR2 SNEGSKA (reference sequence). As DNA, the CDR3 is TGCAGTGCTAGGACGGGGGTGGTCTATGAGCAGTACTTC. It translates to CSARTGVVYEQYF.

This clonotype came up a few times. This rearrangement joins TRBV20-1 to TRBJ1-2; tentatively, D is TRBD1 (6 bases). The germline V and J ends were trimmed by 6 bases and 5 bases, with 16 bases remaining between them. CDR1 and CDR2 (germline): DFQATT, SNEGSKA (reference sequence). CDR3 size: 13 residues. The CDR3 spells CSARGHTVYGYTF. The CDR3 coding sequence is TGCAGTGCCCGGGGACATACGGTGTATGGCTACACCTTC.

This clonotype has a count of ten or more. The genes are TRBV20-1 and TRBJ2-3, with D perhaps TRBD1 (5 bases). Germline CDR1 is DFQATT and CDR2 is SNEGSKA (reference sequence). The CDR3 contains 12 residues. Deletions cut 4 bases from V and 4 bases from J, with 9 bases between. The CDR3 loop reads CSATGPADTQYF. In DNA form, the CDR3 reads TGCAGTGCTACAGGGCCGGCAGATACGCAGTATTTT.

The chain combines TRBV28 with TRBJ1-2, with D perhaps matching TRBD1 (5 bases). CDR3 length equals 12 residues. Germline V gene lookup returns CDR1 MDHEN and CDR2 SYDVKM. Trimming removed 7 bases from V and 8 bases from J, with 14 bases in between. DNA of the CDR3: TGTGCCAGCACCCTTGGTAGGGGAGGCTACACCTTC. As protein: CASTLGRGGYTF.

The chain has TRBV20-1 and TRBJ2-7; maybe TRBD2 (6 bases). V dropped 5 bases and J dropped 7 bases, with 18 bases sitting between them. This CDR3 is 13 amino acids long. Germline V gene sequence: CDR1 DFQATT, CDR2 SNEGSKA (reference sequence). The CDR3: CSAGRDLYNEQYF. In DNA form, the CDR3 reads TGCAGTGCTGGTCGGGACTTATACAATGAGCAGTACTTC.

This clonotype was counted only a few times. CDR3 DNA: TGTGCCAGCAGCCAAGGACGGGGAGCGGGAGGTACCTACAATGAGCAGTTCTTC. It yields the protein CASSQGRGAGGTYNEQFF. The V and J genes are TRBV4-2 and TRBJ2-1; 9 bases match TRBD2. Germline values: CDR1 LGHNA, CDR2 YNFKEQ. The CDR3 contains 18 residues. V lost 1 base and J lost 2; bases outside the gene matches: 9.

This clonotype was seen more than once but under ten times. The chain carries TRBV18 and TRBJ2-6; no firm D call. Trimming shortened V by 1 base and J by 3 bases, and 13 bases separated the two germline ends. The CDR3 sequence is 17 residues long. Germline V CDR1 and CDR2: KGHSH, LQKENI. The CDR3: CASSPLVAGYGANVLTF. In DNA form, the CDR3 reads TGTGCCAGCTCACCACTAGTAGCCGGGTATGGGGCCAACGTCCTGACTTTC. The whole variable domain, filled in from reference TRBV18 and TRBJ2-6, reads NAGVMQNPRHLVRRRGQEARLRCSPMKGHSHVYWYRQLPEEGLKFMVYLQKENIIDESGMPKERFSAEFPKEGPSILRIQQVVRGDSAAYFCASSPLVAGYGANVLTFGAGSRLTVL.

The rearrangement links TRBV12-3 or TRBV12-4 to TRBJ2-1; possibly TRBD2 for D (5 bases). The CDR3 contains 13 residues. Trimming pared 3 bases from V and 8 bases from J, leaving 11 bases between. This CDR3 is CASSFPAGHEQFF. Written as DNA, the CDR3 is TGTGCCAGCAGTTTCCCTGCGGGCCATGAGCAGTTCTTC.

This clonotype occurred a few times. CDR3 nucleotides: TGTGCCATCAGCATCGGTGCAGGGGGCTATGAGCAGTACTTC. It codes for CAISIGAGGYEQYF. V and J are TRBV10-3 and TRBJ2-7; 8 bases align to TRBD1. The CDR3 totals 14 residues. In germline, CDR1 is ENHRY, CDR2 SYGVKD. The V segment lost 6 bases and the J segment 7 bases; nucleotides outside the gene matches: 11.

This chain uses TRBV28 with TRBJ2-7; 14 positions match TRBD2. The trim removed 3 bases at V and 6 bases at J, leaving 7 bases unmatched. The CDR3 has 16 residues. Looked up from germline, CDR1 is MDHEN and CDR2 is SYDVKM. The CDR3 loop is CASSLEGLAGAPEQYF. The CDR3 DNA follows: TGTGCCAGCAGTTTGGAGGGACTAGCGGGAGCCCCCGAGCAGTACTTC.

V usage is TRBV11-1 and J usage is TRBJ2-3, with 10 nucleotides matching TRBD2. With 3 bases clipped from V and 2 bases from J, the junction kept 11 bases outside the gene matches. The germline CDR1 and CDR2 sequences are SGHAT and FQDESV (reference sequence). CDR3 length equals 18 residues. The CDR3 is CASSLWVGLAESTDTQYF. CDR3 coding DNA: TGTGCCAGCAGCTTGTGGGTTGGACTAGCGGAGTCCACAGATACGCAGTATTTT.

The table lists this clonotype with a few counts. This chain uses TRBV7-2 with TRBJ2-3; D unresolved. Trimming pared 8 bases from V and 0 bases from J, leaving 12 bases between. CDR1 is SGHTA, CDR2 FQGNSA, per germline. This CDR3 has 14 residues. The CDR3 protein is CASRRRPSTDTQYF. DNA of the CDR3: TGTGCCAGCCGGCGCCGACCGAGCACAGATACGCAGTATTTT. The variable domain in full, with the rest retrieved from reference TRBV7-2 and TRBJ2-3, is GAGVSQSPSNKVTEKGKDVELRCDPISGHTALYWYRQSLGQGLEFLIYFQGNSAPDKSGLPSDRFSAERTGGSVSTLTIQRTQQEDSAVYLCASRRRPSTDTQYFGPGTRLTVL.

The chain combines TRBV27 with TRBJ2-7; D assignment may be TRBD1 or TRBD2 (5 bases each). CDR1 is MNHEY and CDR2 is SMNVEV in the germline V gene (reference sequence). The V end was cut by 1 base, the J end by 6 bases, with 10 bases between. The CDR3 length is 13 residues. CDR3 nucleotide sequence: TGTGCCAGCAGTTTATATTCAGGGACCGAGCAGTACTTC. Translating it yields CASSLYSGTEQYF.

V is TRBV3-1 and J is TRBJ1-6, with 9 positions matching TRBD1. The CDR3 length is 17 residues. Germline assignment: CDR1 LGHDT and CDR2 YNNKEL (reference sequence). V gave up 3 bases and J gave up 4 bases; unmatched junction bases: 7. The CDR3 protein is CASSHVPGTGYNSPLHF. CDR3 nucleotides: TGTGCCAGCAGCCATGTACCCGGGACAGGGTATAATTCACCCCTCCACTTT.

This chain uses TRBV19 with TRBJ1-2; D unresolved. The CDR3 runs 12 residues. V gave up 6 bases and J gave up 4 bases, with 9 bases separating them. The germline gives CDR1 LNHDA, CDR2 SQIVND (reference sequence). CDR3 protein: CASRSNLYGYTF. The CDR3, as DNA: TGTGCCAGTAGATCCAACCTCTATGGCTACACCTTC.

This clonotype appeared a few times. The chain links TRBV20-1 to TRBJ2-3; 8 bases are shared with TRBD2. This CDR3 is 14 amino acids long. CDR1 DFQATT and CDR2 SNEGSKA come from the germline V gene (reference sequence). V gave up 3 bases and J gave up 4 bases; unmatched junction bases: 6. The CDR3 region is CSASGLGRADTQYF. CDR3 sequence (DNA): TGCAGTGCTAGTGGCCTCGGGAGGGCAGATACGCAGTATTTT.

This clonotype was found once. Mismatch with germline at one junction end may stem from a read error. The CDR3, as DNA: TGTGCCGGCAGTTTATCCGGGATCTATGGCTACACCTTC. Translation: CAGSLSGIYGYTF. The V gene is TRBV28, the J gene TRBJ1-2, with no clear D. Germline values: CDR1 MDHEN, CDR2 SYDVKM. The CDR3 has 13 residues.

This clonotype was counted between two and nine times. The V and J genes are TRBV4-1 and TRBJ1-1; D unresolved. CDR1 is MGHRA, CDR2 YSYEKL, per germline. V was cut by 2 bases and J by 2 bases, with 3 bases left in between. CDR3 length: 12 residues. CDR3 nucleotides: TGCGCCAGCAGCCAATATAACACTGAAGCTTTCTTT. The encoded protein is CASSQYNTEAFF.

The rearrangement links TRBV5-1 to TRBJ2-3; tentatively, D is TRBD2 (5 bases). Trimming shortened V by 0 bases and J by 3 bases, and 14 bases separated the two germline ends. The CDR3 totals 16 residues. Germline V lookup: CDR1 SGHRS, CDR2 YFSETQ. The CDR3: CASSLARARGTDTQYF. The CDR3 bases are TGCGCCAGCAGCTTGGCCAGAGCGAGAGGGACAGATACGCAGTATTTT.

The chain recombines TRBV20-1 with TRBJ2-2, with a weak D call TRBD1 (5 bases). V was trimmed by 1 base and J by 0 bases, leaving 15 bases between them. CDR3 length: 17 residues. Germline CDR1 and CDR2: DFQATT and SNEGSKA (reference sequence). CDR3 amino acids: CSARGAGHIANTGELFF. CDR3 in DNA: TGCAGTGCTAGAGGGGCCGGACACATCGCGAACACCGGGGAGCTGTTTTTT.

The chain links TRBV7-2 to TRBJ2-6; the D is unclear. Trimming cost V 6 bases and J 3 bases, with 9 bases left between them. The CDR3 runs 14 residues. In germline, CDR1 is SGHTA, CDR2 FQGNSA. CDR3 sequence (DNA): TGTGCCAGCAGTCTCTTAGTTGGGGCCAACGTCCTGACTTTC. Its protein product is CASSLLVGANVLTF.

In this sample, this clonotype turned up a few times. This chain joins TRBV28 and TRBJ1-2; a possible D gene is TRBD1 (6 bases). CDR3 length: 15 residues. The V gene's germline CDR1 is MDHEN and CDR2 SYDVKM. Trimming removed 5 bases from V and 1 base from J, with 14 bases in between. The CDR3 loop is CASSLGTPLNYGYTF. DNA of the CDR3: TGTGCCAGCAGTCTCGGGACACCTCTTAACTATGGCTACACCTTC.

This clonotype was picked up a small number of times. This chain connects TRBV29-1 to TRBJ1-2; D ambiguous. Germline V gene data show CDR1 as SQVTM and CDR2 as ANQGSEA. The V end lost 0 bases, the J end lost 0 bases, and 5 bases lay between the germline ends. The length of the CDR3 is 13 residues. CDR3 in DNA: TGCAGCGTTGAAGATAGCACTAACTATGGCTACACCTTC. Encoded protein: CSVEDSTNYGYTF. The entire variable domain, with the rest obtained from reference TRBV29-1 and TRBJ1-2, is as follows: SAVISQKPSRDICQRGTSLTIQCQVDSQVTMMFWYRQQPGQSLTLIATANQGSEATYESGFVIDKFPISRPNLTFSTLTVSNMSPEDSSIYLCSVEDSTNYGYTFGSGTRLTVV.

This clonotype was seen a handful of times. The rearrangement uses TRBV20-1 and TRBJ1-2, with 9 bases lining up with TRBD1. Germline trimming cut 4 bases from V and 3 bases from J; bases unmatched to any gene: 6. CDR1 and CDR2 (germline): DFQATT, SNEGSKA (reference sequence). The length of the CDR3 is 14 residues. The CDR3 is CSATQTGGYYGYTF. The CDR3 DNA sequence: TGCAGTGCTACCCAGACAGGGGGATACTATGGCTACACCTTC.

This clonotype was found a few times. The chain joins TRBV5-1 to TRBJ2-3; 12 bases match TRBD2. The germline CDR1 and CDR2 sequences are SGHRS and YFSETQ. The length of the CDR3 is 15 residues. V lost 3 bases to trimming and J lost 2 bases; unmatched junction nucleotides: 1. The CDR3 is CASSSSGGVTDTQYF. DNA for the CDR3: TGCGCCAGCAGCTCTAGCGGGGGGGTCACAGATACGCAGTATTTT.

This clonotype was found a few times. The V gene is TRBV13, the J gene TRBJ2-7; 7 bases agree with TRBD2. Trimming at V came to 2 bases and at J to 3 bases, leaving 4 bases not matched to a gene. The CDR3 is made up of 14 amino acids. Germline V gives CDR1 PRHDT, CDR2 FYEKMQ (reference sequence). CDR3 protein: CASSLKPGGYEQYF. The CDR3 bases are TGTGCCAGCAGCTTAAAGCCGGGGGGCTACGAGCAGTACTTC.

There are a few counts of this clonotype. The gene calls are TRBV30 and TRBJ2-7; 8 bases map to TRBD2. V shed 5 bases and J 9 bases; nucleotides not matched to a gene: 18. The CDR3 covers 15 residues. The germline V gene has CDR1 GTSNPN and CDR2 SVGIG (reference sequence). CDR3 in DNA: TGTGCCTGGTCGGCGGGCCTAGCGGGTGTCGTTGGGCAGTACTTC. Translation gives CAWSAGLAGVVGQYF.

This clonotype turned up a few times. Here the CDR3 reads CSAAALQETQYF. In DNA form, the CDR3 reads TGCAGTGCGGCCGCCCTCCAAGAGACCCAGTACTTC. The rearrangement joins TRBV20-1 to TRBJ2-5; no clear D gene. The germline V and J ends were trimmed by 6 bases and 1 base, with 9 bases remaining between them. CDR1 is DFQATT and CDR2 is SNEGSKA in the germline V gene (reference sequence). This CDR3 contains 12 residues.

The rearrangement links TRBV12-3 or TRBV12-4 to TRBJ2-1, with 13 positions matching TRBD2. V lost 3 bases and J lost 10; bases outside the gene matches: 27. There are 22 residues in the CDR3. The CDR3 bases are TGTGCCAGCAGTTTGGCGGACAGGGGGCTTCGGACTAGCGGGAGTACCCACGTCGAGCAGTTCTTC. Amino acids: CASSLADRGLRTSGSTHVEQFF.

The chain employs TRBV29-1 and TRBJ2-1; maybe TRBD2 (5 bases). Matching the DNA end better, TRBJ2-7 makes the J call doubtful. The length of the CDR3 is 11 residues. The V gene's germline CDR1 is SQVTM and CDR2 ANQGSEA. For the CDR3, the DNA is TGCAGCGTTGAACTAGCCAATGAGCAGTACTTC. Translating it yields CSVELANEQYF.

This clonotype appeared many times. CDR3 sequence: CASSLWGGTRIYEQYF. The CDR3 bases are TGCGCCAGCAGCTTGTGGGGCGGGACGAGAATCTACGAGCAGTACTTC. The chain couples TRBV5-1 to TRBJ2-7; the D gene is possibly TRBD2 (6 bases). This CDR3 has 16 residues. V was pared by 1 base and J by 3 bases, with 17 bases between. Germline V gene data show CDR1 as SGHRS and CDR2 as YFSETQ.

In DNA form, the CDR3 reads TGCAGCGTGAGGGGCATTGCCAAGAGCTCCTATAATTCACCCCTCCACTTT. Translating it yields CSVRGIAKSSYNSPLHF. The chain is built from TRBV29-1 and TRBJ1-6, with a tentative D call TRBD1 (5 bases). The CDR3 spans 17 residues. Germline loops: CDR1 SQVTM, CDR2 ANQGSEA. V lost 6 bases and J 0 bases, leaving 18 bases between the germline ends.